The table lists the clone carrying this TCR beta chain with many counts. What it recognizes is unknown. These data originate in a study of metastatic and nonmetastatic thyroid tumors. Whole-study context: Repertoires of blood and of tissue (tumor or nodule) from malignant and benign thyroid patients were compared. Study-level findings and limits: Significantly higher TCR beta diversity was reportedly seen in malignant thyroid tumors than benign nodules, in blood and tumor.

CDR1 is SGHAT and CDR2 is FQDESV in the germline V gene (reference sequence). The CDR3 is 16 amino acids. V shed 5 bases and J shed 2 bases, with 19 bases lying between them. Among the patients, none had received any treatment before thyroid surgery. TCRdb re-called the PCR reads with MiXCR. The data hold 17,000 or so clones, with 20% to 25% observed a single time. Sequencing used tumor tissue. The chain carries TRBV11-1 and TRBJ2-7; the D gene is possibly TRBD1 (6 bases). The origin of this receptor is a female donor with papillary thyroid cancer or a benign thyroid nodule (not recorded which). Some clones in this sample may be carry-over from other donors' samples. The CDR3 region is CASSLARSGTTYEQYF. In DNA form, the CDR3 reads TGTGCCAGCAGCCTCGCCCGTTCCGGGACAACCTACGAGCAGTACTTC.